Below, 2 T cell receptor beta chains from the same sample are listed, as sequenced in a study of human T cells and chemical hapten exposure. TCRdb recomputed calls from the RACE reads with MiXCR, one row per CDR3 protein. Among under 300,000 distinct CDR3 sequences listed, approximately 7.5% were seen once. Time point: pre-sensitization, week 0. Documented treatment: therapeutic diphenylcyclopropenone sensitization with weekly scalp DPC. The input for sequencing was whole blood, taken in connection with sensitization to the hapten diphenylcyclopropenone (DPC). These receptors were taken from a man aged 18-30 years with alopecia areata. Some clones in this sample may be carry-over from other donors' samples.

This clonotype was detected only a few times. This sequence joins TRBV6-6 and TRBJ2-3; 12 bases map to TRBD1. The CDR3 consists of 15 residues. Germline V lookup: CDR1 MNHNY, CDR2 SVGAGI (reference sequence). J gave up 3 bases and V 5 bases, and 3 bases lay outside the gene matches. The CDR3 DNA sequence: TGTGCCAGCAGTACGGGACAGGGGGCAACAGATACGCAGTATTTT. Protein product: CASSTGQGATDTQYF.

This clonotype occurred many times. CDR3 DNA sequence: TGTGCCAGCAGTCGGGCGTCCTACGAGCAGTACTTC. This translates into CASSRASYEQYF. V usage is TRBV12-3 or TRBV12-4 and J usage is TRBJ2-7; D call uncertain. This CDR3 is 12 amino acids long. The germline V and J ends were trimmed by 5 bases and 1 base, with 6 bases remaining between them.